What follows are 31 T cell receptor beta chains derived from one specimen sequenced in a study of blood T cells in healthy people across ages. Primed by a sample-barcoded 5' primer and a J-beta primer mix, a second PCR proceeded for 7 to 11 cycles. TCRdb recomputed calls from the 5' RACE reads with MiXCR, one row per CDR3 protein. The table shows approximately 800,000 distinct CDR3 sequences, with around half occurring only once. Sequenced: blood. The receptors stem from an elderly man in good health.

This clonotype was detected a few times. The chain combines TRBV29-1 with TRBJ2-3; 10 positions agree with TRBD2. Looked up from germline, CDR1 is SQVTM and CDR2 is ANQGSEA. J gave up 8 bases and V 4 bases, and 12 bases lay outside the gene matches. The CDR3 is 15 amino acids. The DNA for the CDR3 is TGCAGCGTTGGGACAGCGGCTAGCGGGAGTACTACGCAGTATTTT. This encodes CSVGTAASGSTTQYF.

V and J are TRBV4-1 and TRBJ2-1; no reliable D call. Between the trimmed V and J ends, which lost 3 bases and 5 bases, there was a span of 17 bases. The germline CDR1 and CDR2 sequences are MGHRA and YSYEKL. This CDR3 comprises 16 residues. The CDR3 DNA reads as TGCGCCAGCAGCCAGGCCAGGACCCGGGTTAACAATGAGCAGTTCTTC. Amino acids: CASSQARTRVNNEQFF.

V usage is TRBV27 and J usage is TRBJ2-7; D is undetermined. TRBJ2-5 explains the end of the DNA better; the J call may be wrong. Germline V gene sequence: CDR1 MNHEY, CDR2 SMNVEV (reference sequence). The CDR3 runs to 12 residues. DNA of the CDR3: TGTGCCAGCGGACCAGTAGAACTGACCCAGTACTTC. This codes for CASGPVELTQYF.

The chain recombines TRBV2 with TRBJ2-3; D unresolved. The CDR3 covers 11 residues. CDR1 SNHLY and CDR2 FYNNEI come from the germline V gene. Deletions cut 7 bases from V and 4 bases from J, with 6 bases between. The CDR3: CASIRSDTQYF. Written as DNA, the CDR3 is TGTGCCAGCATAAGGTCAGATACGCAGTATTTT.

This clonotype was counted only a few times. The chain uses TRBV12-3 or TRBV12-4 and TRBJ1-6; TRBD1 agrees at 7 bases. V gave up 6 bases and J gave up 10 bases; unmatched junction bases: 6. This CDR3 region has 13 residues. The CDR3 protein is CASSQTGDSPLHF. The CDR3 bases are TGTGCCAGCAGCCAAACAGGGGACTCACCCCTCCACTTT.

The V call is TRBV18, the J call TRBJ1-5; TRBD1 is a possible D gene (5 bases). Trimming left V 5 bases short and J 5 bases short, with 10 bases between. CDR1 is KGHSH and CDR2 is LQKENI in the germline V gene. This CDR3 spans 13 amino acids. This chain's CDR3 is CASSGGKHQPQHF. The CDR3 nucleotides read TGTGCCAGCTCAGGGGGGAAACATCAGCCCCAGCATTTT. The full variable domain, with the rest looked up from reference TRBV18 and TRBJ1-5, is NAGVMQNPRHLVRRRGQEARLRCSPMKGHSHVYWYRQLPEEGLKFMVYLQKENIIDESGMPKERFSAEFPKEGPSILRIQQVVRGDSAAYFCASSGGKHQPQHFGDGTRLSIL.

This clonotype was counted only a few times. The chain links TRBV20-1 to TRBJ2-3, with 8 bases identical to TRBD2. CDR1 DFQATT and CDR2 SNEGSKA come from the germline V gene (reference sequence). Trimming at V came to 1 base and at J to 4 bases, leaving 7 bases not matched to a gene. The CDR3 totals 15 residues. This CDR3 reads CSARGQRENSDTQYF. CDR3 in DNA: TGCAGTGCTAGAGGTCAGCGGGAGAACTCAGATACGCAGTATTTT.

The chain combines TRBV6-1 with TRBJ2-6; TRBD1 aligns across 7 bases. CDR1 is MNHNS, CDR2 SASEGT, per germline. Trimming at V came to 10 bases and at J to 0 bases, leaving 6 bases not matched to a gene. CDR3 length: 15 residues. As DNA, the CDR3 is TGTGCCACGGGACAGACCAGCTCTGGGGCCAACGTCCTGACTTTC. Its translation is CATGQTSSGANVLTF.

The chain carries TRBV7-9 and TRBJ2-1; 7 bases match TRBD2. CDR1 SEHNR and CDR2 FQNEAQ come from the germline V gene (reference sequence). The CDR3 sequence is 16 residues long. Trimming took 5 bases from V and 4 from J; bases not matched to a gene: 11. The CDR3 loop reads CASSADPRGGYNEQFF. For the CDR3, the DNA is TGTGCCAGCAGCGCTGACCCACGGGGAGGGTACAATGAGCAGTTCTTC.

The chain carries TRBV12-3 or TRBV12-4 and TRBJ2-6; D unresolved. The CDR3 is made up of 15 amino acids. V was trimmed by 2 bases and J by 2 bases, leaving 7 bases between them. As DNA, the CDR3 is TGTGCCAGCAGTTTAATAGCAGCTGGGGCCAACGTCCTGACTTTC. It codes for CASSLIAAGANVLTF.

This clonotype was observed many times. The chain joins TRBV29-1 to TRBJ1-2, with D unresolved. V was pared by 0 bases and J by 8 bases, with 13 bases between. Germline CDR1 is SQVTM and CDR2 is ANQGSEA. The CDR3 spans 13 residues. CDR3 loop: CSVEDRSASGYTF. CDR3 DNA: TGCAGCGTTGAAGATCGAAGTGCGAGCGGCTACACCTTC. Full variable domain (outside the CDR3, taken from reference TRBV29-1 and TRBJ1-2): SAVISQKPSRDICQRGTSLTIQCQVDSQVTMMFWYRQQPGQSLTLIATANQGSEATYESGFVIDKFPISRPNLTFSTLTVSNMSPEDSSIYLCSVEDRSASGYTFGSGTRLTVV.

This chain joins TRBV2 and TRBJ2-5; 7 bases align to TRBD2. CDR1 is SNHLY and CDR2 is FYNNEI in the germline V gene. Unmatched junction bases numbered 5, after V lost 8 bases and J lost 5 bases. The CDR3 is 12 amino acids. The CDR3 loop is CASRRETETQYF. CDR3 coding DNA: TGTGCCAGCCGGCGGGAGACGGAGACCCAGTACTTC.

The rearrangement joins TRBV28 to TRBJ2-7; no clear D gene. The germline gives CDR1 MDHEN, CDR2 SYDVKM. V was clipped by 5 bases and J by 2 bases, with 10 bases between them. The CDR3 consists of 13 residues. CDR3 bases: TGTGCCAGCAGTCCCAATCCCCCCTACGAGCAGTACTTC. Translation gives CASSPNPPYEQYF.

CDR3 coding DNA: TGTGCCACCAGCAGAGATGGGCAGTTCTACGAGCAGTACTTC. It specifies CATSRDGQFYEQYF. The V call is TRBV15, the J call TRBJ2-5; D gene uncertain. The DNA matches TRBJ2-7 better at its end, which makes the J call doubtful. Germline loops: CDR1 LNHNV, CDR2 YYDKDF (reference sequence). This CDR3 is 14 amino acids long.

This chain connects TRBV9 to TRBJ2-3; maybe TRBD2 (7 bases). Germline loops: CDR1 SGDLS, CDR2 YYNGEE. This CDR3 contains 13 residues. Trimming cost V 3 bases and J 14 bases, with 19 bases left between them. The chain's CDR3 is CASSAGEGGYAYF. In DNA, the CDR3 is TGTGCCAGCAGCGCGGGGGAGGGGGGATACGCGTATTTT.

The chain couples TRBV10-3 to TRBJ2-7; 7 positions match TRBD2. This CDR3 comprises 15 residues. Germline loops: CDR1 ENHRY, CDR2 SYGVKD. V shed 2 bases and J 0 bases; nucleotides not matched to a gene: 4. In DNA, the CDR3 is TGTGCCATCAGTGAGGGGGACTACTTCTCCTACGAGCAGTACTTC. Protein sequence: CAISEGDYFSYEQYF.

This sequence joins TRBV28 and TRBJ1-5; the D gene is possibly TRBD1 (5 bases). Germline assignment: CDR1 MDHEN and CDR2 SYDVKM. The CDR3 is 13 residues long. Trimming cost V 8 bases and J 4 bases, with 12 bases left between them. The CDR3, as DNA: TGTGCCAGCGGCGACAGCGCTAATCAGCCCCAGCATTTT. Translating it yields CASGDSANQPQHF.

This sequence joins TRBV7-9 and TRBJ1-4, with D possibly being TRBD1 (5 bases). This CDR3 comprises 14 residues. With 2 bases removed from V and 7 bases from J, the gap between germline ends came to 11 bases. Looked up from germline, CDR1 is SEHNR and CDR2 is FQNEAQ (reference sequence). The CDR3 here is CASSLRGIGEKLFF. Written as DNA, the CDR3 is TGTGCCAGCAGCTTAAGGGGCATTGGTGAAAAACTGTTTTTT.

This clonotype was detected a few times. The rearrangement uses TRBV7-2 and TRBJ1-5; D remains ambiguous. Germline V lookup: CDR1 SGHTA, CDR2 FQGNSA. V was clipped by 4 bases and J by 7 bases, with 8 bases between them. The CDR3 extends over 12 amino acids. The CDR3 region has the DNA TGTGCCAGCAGCTCACATCCGCAGCCCCAGCATTTT. Translated, it gives CASSSHPQPQHF.

The CDR3 here is CASSSAPDRAAGYTF. CDR3 in DNA: TGTGCCAGCAGTTCCGCCCCCGACAGGGCTGCTGGCTACACCTTC. V and J are TRBV12-3 or TRBV12-4 and TRBJ1-2; TRBD1 matches at 7 bases. The ends lost 4 bases at V and 7 bases at J; junction bases unmatched: 12. CDR3 length: 15 residues.

This clonotype was seen only a few times. The rearrangement links TRBV5-1 to TRBJ1-1; D gene uncertain. The germline V gene encodes CDR1 SGHRS and CDR2 YFSETQ. V was trimmed by 0 bases and J by 1 base, leaving 7 bases between them. This CDR3 has 14 residues. Here the CDR3 reads CASSLAYQNTEAFF. As DNA, the CDR3 is TGCGCCAGCAGCTTGGCCTACCAGAACACTGAAGCTTTCTTT.

The rearrangement joins TRBV7-9 to TRBJ2-7; 10 bases agree with TRBD2. Germline values: CDR1 SEHNR, CDR2 FQNEAQ (reference sequence). Unmatched junction bases numbered 19, after V lost 5 bases and J lost 9 bases. The length of the CDR3 is 17 residues. The CDR3 DNA reads as TGTGCCAGCAGCCTCCAAAGCCAGGGACTAGCGTCGAACCGGCAGTACTTC. Amino acid sequence: CASSLQSQGLASNRQYF.

The gene calls are TRBV7-3 and TRBJ2-1, with 8 bases matching TRBD2. With 5 bases clipped from V and 5 bases from J, the junction kept 8 bases outside the gene matches. Looked up from germline, CDR1 is SGHTA and CDR2 is FQGTGA. The CDR3 loop spans 15 amino acids. CDR3 sequence: CASSPGPSGHNEQFF. DNA of the CDR3: TGTGCCAGCAGCCCCGGGCCTAGCGGGCACAATGAGCAGTTCTTC.

The rearrangement uses TRBV6-1 and TRBJ1-1, with D uncertain. Trimming left V 2 bases short and J 5 bases short, with 15 bases between. This CDR3 is 15 amino acids long. CDR1 and CDR2 (germline): MNHNS, SASEGT. The CDR3: CASSESDGPGTEAFF. CDR3 bases: TGTGCCAGCAGTGAATCGGACGGCCCCGGGACTGAAGCTTTCTTT.

This sequence joins TRBV5-1 and TRBJ2-5; TRBD1 might be the D (5 bases). V was pared by 2 bases and J by 4 bases, with 9 bases between. The germline V gene has CDR1 SGHRS and CDR2 YFSETQ. This CDR3 comprises 13 residues. The CDR3 sequence is CASSFQGSETQYF. CDR3 bases: TGCGCCAGCAGCTTCCAGGGTTCAGAGACCCAGTACTTC.

On this clonotype: One end of the junction fails to match germline, which may point to a read error. The gene calls are TRBV15 and TRBJ2-3; 10 bases agree with TRBD2. The germline gives CDR1 LNHNV, CDR2 YYDKDF (reference sequence). This CDR3 contains 16 residues. CDR3 sequence (DNA): TGTGCCGCCAGCAGTCAGCGGGAGGGCGGGCACAGATACGCGTATTTT. It codes for CAASSQREGGHRYAYF.

The V and J genes are TRBV4-1 and TRBJ2-1; D gene uncertain. The germline V and J ends were trimmed by 1 base and 7 bases, with 11 bases remaining between them. This CDR3 is built from 14 residues. CDR1 is MGHRA and CDR2 is YSYEKL in the germline V gene. The DNA for the CDR3 is TGCGCCAGCAGCCAAGGACGCCTGCGGAATGAGCAGTTCTTC. Translated: CASSQGRLRNEQFF.

The J gene is TRBJ1-5, the V gene TRBV6-5, with TRBD1 matching 8 bases. The CDR3 is 15 residues long. Germline assignment: CDR1 MNHEY and CDR2 SVGAGI. Trimming cost V 5 bases and J 6 bases; bases outside gene matches: 9. CDR3 region: CASSLSDRGGQPQHF. In nucleotides, the CDR3 is TGTGCCAGCAGTCTCTCAGACAGGGGAGGTCAGCCCCAGCATTTT.

Many counts were recorded for this clonotype. The chain has TRBV3-1 and TRBJ2-3, with D unresolved. In germline, CDR1 is LGHDT, CDR2 YNNKEL (reference sequence). With 8 bases removed from V and 0 bases from J, the gap between germline ends came to 3 bases. This CDR3 contains 11 residues. CDR3 amino acids: CASGSTDTQYF. The CDR3 nucleotides are TGTGCCAGCGGGAGCACAGATACGCAGTATTTT.

This clonotype came up a few times. The V and J genes are TRBV5-1 and TRBJ2-7, with 7 nucleotides matching TRBD1. This CDR3 region has 14 residues. The junction had 3 bases not matched to a gene; V was cut back by 3 bases and J by 0 bases. Per the germline V gene, CDR1 is SGHRS and CDR2 is YFSETQ. In DNA, the CDR3 is TGCGCCAGCAGCTGGAGACAGGGCTCCTACGAGCAGTACTTC. Its translation: CASSWRQGSYEQYF.

V and J are TRBV10-2 and TRBJ2-1; a possible D gene is TRBD1 (5 bases). The CDR3 sequence is 12 residues long. The V gene lost 3 bases and the J gene lost 12 bases, with 12 bases spanning the gap. Germline CDR1 WSHSY, CDR2 SAAADI. Here the CDR3 reads CASSDPQTGQFF. The CDR3 bases are TGCGCCAGCAGTGATCCCCAAACAGGGCAGTTCTTC.